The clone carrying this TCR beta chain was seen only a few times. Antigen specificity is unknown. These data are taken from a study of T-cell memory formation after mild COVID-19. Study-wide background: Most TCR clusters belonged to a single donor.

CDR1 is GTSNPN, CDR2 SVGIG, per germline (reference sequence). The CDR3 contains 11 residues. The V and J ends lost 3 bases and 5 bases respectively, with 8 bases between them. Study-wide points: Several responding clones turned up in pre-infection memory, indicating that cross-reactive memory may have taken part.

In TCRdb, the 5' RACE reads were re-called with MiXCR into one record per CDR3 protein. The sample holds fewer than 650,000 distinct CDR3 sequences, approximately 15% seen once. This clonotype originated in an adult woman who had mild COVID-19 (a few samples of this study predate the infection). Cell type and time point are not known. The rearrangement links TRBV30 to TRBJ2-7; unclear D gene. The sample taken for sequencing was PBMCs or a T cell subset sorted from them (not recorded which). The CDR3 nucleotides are TGTGCCTGGAGGGCCCTCAACGAGCAGTACTTC. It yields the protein CAWRALNEQYF.